This T cell receptor delta chain was observed in a study of in vitro expanded adult blood gammadelta T cells (dated by TCRdb to 2018 to 2020). In terms of the full investigation: Among T cells, the purity of sorted Vgamma9Vdelta2 cells was between 94.4% and 100%. The TCR repertoire analysis included three subjects. The study compared the TCR repertoire of Vgamma9Vdelta2 T cells expanded in vitro with a mistletoe-extract drug against those expanded with HMBPP or zoledronate. For every donor, cells were stimulated separately with HMBPP, zoledronate or AbnobaViscum P, and the TRG and TRD CDR3 repertoires from each condition were sequenced. Broad study findings and their caveats: Most of the top TRGV9 CDR3 clonotypes were public, as they were shared across donors and across all three stimulation conditions. All repertoires came from in vitro expanded cultures of cells from healthy donors, not from patients treated with mistletoe. The TRDV2 repertoire shared between treatments was private to each donor, and multidimensional scaling grouped TRD repertoires by subject rather than by stimulant. CDR3 length, diversity and J usage of AbnobaViscum P-expanded Vgamma9Vdelta2 repertoires were found to be similar to those of HMBPP- and zoledronate-expanded repertoires, which suggested a polyclonal response.

Libraries were built with 5' RACE. The RNeasy Micro Kit was used to extract RNA from approximately 10,000 sorted cells per sample. Libraries were prepared using template-switch reverse transcription and then PCR amplification of the CDR3gamma and CDR3delta regions. Amplicons were sequenced on an Illumina MiSeq with the V2 300 kit, and 150 bp paired-end reads were generated. The study's own analysis went as follows. Read quality was checked with FastQC version 0.11.8. CDR3 sequences were built by aligning reads to GenBank TRG or TRD reference genes using MiXCR version 3.0.3. MiXCR ran with default parameters, except that TRDD assembly used 3 instead of 5 consecutive nucleotides. VDJtools version 1.2.1 with default settings was used for the repertoire analyses, which included normalized Shannon-Wiener diversity, clonotype tracking and multidimensional scaling. Out-of-frame CDR3 sequences and those containing stop codons were excluded from analysis. Via CATT, TCRdb reprocessed the public reads, and rows with identical DNA were then joined. TCRdb, not the original authors, processed these V and J calls. In all, the sample holds roughly 190 delta-chain clones, and roughly two fifths of those were seen once. 79% of the sample rests with the top ten.

Within its sample, this clone is large (0.1 to 1%). Its antigen is currently not known. Since a much larger clone is just one base distant, this may be a read error. In the same sample, other DNA sequences code for this CDR3. The label giving this sample's treatment or condition can be read as: microbial phosphoantigen (E)-4-hydroxy-3-methyl-but-2-enyl pyrophosphate, roughly 9 nM. Following expansion, live CD3+ TCRgammadelta+ Vgamma9+ Vdelta2+ T cells were FACS-sorted using a FACS Aria III. Before expansion, PBMC received a one-day pulse of roughly 9 nM HMBPP and were then washed three times. Expansion of the cultures lasted about 13 days, and IL-2 was replenished every 3 to 4 days. Once the one-day stimulant pulse was over, the cells were washed three times and then cultured in medium that contained 100 U/mL IL-2. Before culture, peripheral blood mononuclear cells were isolated by Lymphoprep gradient centrifugation and were cryopreserved in liquid nitrogen.

From its cysteine to its phenylalanine, the CDR3 spans 17 amino acids. CDR3 DNA only is kept here, 51 bases in frame from base 1. CDR1 and CDR2 were assigned from the germline V gene as GEAIGNYY and EKD. Sample: gamma-delta T cells from peripheral blood expanded in culture, taken from an in vitro culture stimulated with HMBPP. The sequence is built from TRDV2 and TRDJ1, with a tentative D gene TRDD3 over 6 matching bases. This sequence originates from an adult in good health. The CDR3 region: CACDTLAGEPYTDKLIF. In nucleotides, the sequence is TGTGCCTGTGACACTCTGGCGGGGGAACCGTACACTGATAAACTCATCTTT.